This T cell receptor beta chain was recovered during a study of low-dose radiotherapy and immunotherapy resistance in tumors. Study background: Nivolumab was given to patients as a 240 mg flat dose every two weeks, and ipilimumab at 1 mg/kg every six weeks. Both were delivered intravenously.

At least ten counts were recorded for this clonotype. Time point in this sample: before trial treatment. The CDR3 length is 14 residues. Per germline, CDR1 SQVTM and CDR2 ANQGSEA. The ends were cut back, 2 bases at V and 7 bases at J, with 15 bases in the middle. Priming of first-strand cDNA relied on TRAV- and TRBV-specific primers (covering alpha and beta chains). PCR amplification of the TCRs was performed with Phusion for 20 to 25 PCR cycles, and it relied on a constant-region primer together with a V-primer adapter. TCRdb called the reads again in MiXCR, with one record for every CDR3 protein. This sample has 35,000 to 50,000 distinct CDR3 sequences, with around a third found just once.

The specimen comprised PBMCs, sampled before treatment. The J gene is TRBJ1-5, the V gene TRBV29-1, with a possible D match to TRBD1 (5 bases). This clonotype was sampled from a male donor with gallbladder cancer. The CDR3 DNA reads TGCAGCGTTGAATTGGCAGGGTCTGGGCAGCCCCAGCATTTT. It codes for CSVELAGSGQPQHF. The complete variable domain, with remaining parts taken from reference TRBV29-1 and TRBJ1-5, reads SAVISQKPSRDICQRGTSLTIQCQVDSQVTMMFWYRQQPGQSLTLIATANQGSEATYESGFVIDKFPISRPNLTFSTLTVSNMSPEDSSIYLCSVELAGSGQPQHFGDGTRLSIL.